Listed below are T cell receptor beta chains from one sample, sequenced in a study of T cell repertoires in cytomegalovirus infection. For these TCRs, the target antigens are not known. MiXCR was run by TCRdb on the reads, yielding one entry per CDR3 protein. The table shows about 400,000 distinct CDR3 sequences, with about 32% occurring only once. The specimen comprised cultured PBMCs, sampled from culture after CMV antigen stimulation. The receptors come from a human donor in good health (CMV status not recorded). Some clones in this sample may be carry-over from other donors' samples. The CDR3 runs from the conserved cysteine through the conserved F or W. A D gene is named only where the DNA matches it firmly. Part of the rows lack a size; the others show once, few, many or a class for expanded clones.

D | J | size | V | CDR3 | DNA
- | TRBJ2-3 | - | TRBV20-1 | CSAREGTDTQYF | TGCAGTGCTAGAGAGGGGACAGATACGCAGTATTTT
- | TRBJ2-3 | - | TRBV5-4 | CASSTRTDGHTQYF | TGTGCCAGCAGCACCAGGACCGACGGGCATACGCAGTATTTT
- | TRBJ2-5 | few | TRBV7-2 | CASSQGLDRTQYF | TGTGCCAGCAGCCAGGGCCTAGATCGGACCCAGTACTTC
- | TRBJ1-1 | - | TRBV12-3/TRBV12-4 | CASSPSWGTEAFF | TGTGCCAGCAGTCCCTCATGGGGGACTGAAGCTTTCTTT
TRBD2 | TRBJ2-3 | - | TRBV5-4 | CASSSTGLAGDF | TGTGCCAGCAGCTCGACTGGACTAGCGGGGGATTTT
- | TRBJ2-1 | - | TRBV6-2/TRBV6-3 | CASSYSRGLNEQFF | TGTGCCAGCAGTTACTCGAGGGGTCTGAATGAGCAGTTCTTC
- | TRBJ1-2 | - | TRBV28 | CASSPRRFGYIGYTF | TGTGCCAGCAGTCCCAGGAGATTCGGATATATCGGCTACACCTTC
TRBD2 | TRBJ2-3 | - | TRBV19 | CATRTREGTDTQYF | TGTGCCACCCGGACTAGGGAGGGCACAGATACGCAGTATTTT
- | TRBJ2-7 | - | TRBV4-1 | CASSQDSRGNSYEQYF | TGCGCCAGCAGCCAAGATTCTCGGGGGAATTCCTACGAGCAGTACTTC
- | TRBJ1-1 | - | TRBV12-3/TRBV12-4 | CASSLEGSGNTEAFF | TGTGCCAGCAGTTTAGAGGGGTCCGGGAACACTGAAGCTTTCTTT
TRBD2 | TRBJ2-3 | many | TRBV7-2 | CASSSRTSGRTDTQYF | TGTGCCAGCAGCTCAAGGACTAGCGGTCGCACAGATACGCAGTATTTT
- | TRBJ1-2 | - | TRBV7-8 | CASSPGANYGYTF | TGTGCCAGCAGCCCAGGGGCTAACTATGGCTACACCTTC
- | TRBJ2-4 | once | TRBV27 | CASSLVADKNIQYF | TGTGCCAGCAGTTTAGTGGCGGACAAAAACATTCAGTACTTC
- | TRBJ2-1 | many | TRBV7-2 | CASSLGTEYNEQFF | TGTGCCAGCAGCTTAGGGACGGAATACAATGAGCAGTTCTTC
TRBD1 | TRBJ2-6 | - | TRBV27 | CASSARDRQLSGANVLTF | TGTGCCAGCAGTGCCCGGGACAGGCAACTCTCTGGGGCCAACGTCCTGACTTTC
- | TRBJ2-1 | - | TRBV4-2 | CASSRSQGGSGEQFF | TGTGCCAGCAGCCGGAGTCAGGGGGGGAGTGGTGAGCAGTTCTTC
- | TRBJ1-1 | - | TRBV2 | CASSEVQNAEAFF | TGTGCCAGCAGTGAGGTCCAGAACGCTGAAGCTTTCTTT
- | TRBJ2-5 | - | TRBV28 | CASSSDRAGRETQYF | TGTGCCAGCAGTTCCGACCGGGCCGGGCGGGAGACCCAGTACTTC
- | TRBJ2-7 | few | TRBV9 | CASSEGTLGSYEQYF | TGTGCCAGCAGCGAGGGGACTTTGGGCTCCTACGAGCAGTACTTC
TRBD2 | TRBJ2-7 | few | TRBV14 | CASSQGLAVAYEQYF | TGTGCCAGCAGCCAAGGACTAGCGGTCGCCTACGAGCAGTACTTC
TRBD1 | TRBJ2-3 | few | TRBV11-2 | CASSLTSRDSCYF | TGTGCCAGCAGCTTAACTTCAAGGGACAGCTGCTATTTT
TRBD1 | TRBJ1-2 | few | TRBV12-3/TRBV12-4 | CASSLGQQGIDGYTF | TGTGCCAGCAGTTTAGGACAACAGGGGATCGATGGCTACACCTTC
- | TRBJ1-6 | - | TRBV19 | CASSMGAGISYNSPLHF | TGTGCCAGTAGCATGGGAGCGGGGATCTCCTATAATTCACCCCTCCACTTT
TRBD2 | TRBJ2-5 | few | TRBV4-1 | CASSQDGGSRNF | TGCGCCAGCAGCCAAGATGGCGGGAGTAGGAACTTC
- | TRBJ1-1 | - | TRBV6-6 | CASTWAGLAQNTEAFF | TGTGCCAGCACCTGGGCAGGGCTCGCCCAGAACACTGAAGCTTTCTTT
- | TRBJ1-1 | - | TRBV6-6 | CASINLLGRAGTEAFF | TGTGCCAGCATCAATTTATTGGGCAGGGCGGGGACTGAAGCTTTCTTT
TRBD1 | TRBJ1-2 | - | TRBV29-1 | CSVVGQGPYGYTF | TGCAGCGTGGTCGGACAGGGGCCCTATGGCTACACCTTC
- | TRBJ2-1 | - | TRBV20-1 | CSANKQTLYNEQFF | TGCAGTGCTAACAAGCAGACCTTATACAATGAGCAGTTCTTC
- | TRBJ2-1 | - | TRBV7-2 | CASSVARENNEQFF | TGTGCCAGCAGCGTGGCCAGGGAAAACAATGAGCAGTTCTTC
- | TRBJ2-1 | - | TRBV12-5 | CASGPRGGQYNEQFF | TGTGCTAGTGGTCCACGTGGCGGACAGTACAATGAGCAGTTCTTC
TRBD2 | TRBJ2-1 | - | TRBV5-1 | CASTGTSGINEQFF | TGCGCCAGCACCGGGACTAGCGGGATTAATGAGCAGTTCTTC
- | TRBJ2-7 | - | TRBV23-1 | CATWDTSGSAFRSSYEQYF | TGCGCCACCTGGGACACCTCTGGGAGTGCCTTTAGGAGCTCCTACGAGCAGTACTTC
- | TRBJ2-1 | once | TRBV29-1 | CSVEGSESSYNEQFF | TGCAGCGTTGAAGGTAGCGAGAGCTCCTACAATGAGCAGTTCTTC
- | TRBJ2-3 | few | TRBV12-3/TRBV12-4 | CASSPGVYTDTQYF | TGTGCCAGCAGCCCGGGGGTTTACACAGATACGCAGTATTTT
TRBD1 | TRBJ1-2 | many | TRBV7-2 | CASSLVIGTGVGRSYGYTF | TGTGCCAGCAGCTTAGTCATCGGGACAGGGGTTGGTAGGAGCTATGGCTACACCTTC
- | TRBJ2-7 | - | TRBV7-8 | CASSLGGTGLYEQYF | TGTGCCAGCAGCTTAGGAGGAACAGGGCTCTACGAGCAGTACTTC
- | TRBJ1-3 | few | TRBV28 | CASSSLDRKGNTIYF | TGTGCCAGCAGTTCCCTCGACAGGAAGGGAAACACCATATATTTT
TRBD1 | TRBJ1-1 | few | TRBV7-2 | CASSLRQGARVNTEAFF | TGTGCCAGCAGCTTACGACAGGGGGCAAGAGTGAACACTGAAGCTTTCTTT
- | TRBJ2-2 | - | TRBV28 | CASSSPRRDTGELFF | TGTGCCAGCAGTTCCCCCCGTAGGGACACCGGGGAGCTGTTTTTT
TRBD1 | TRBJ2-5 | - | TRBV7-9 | CASSSGQAETQYF | TGTGCCAGCAGCTCGGGACAGGCAGAGACCCAGTACTTC
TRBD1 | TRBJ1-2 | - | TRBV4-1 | CASSQDSQGGEYGYTF | TGCGCCAGCAGCCAAGATTCCCAGGGGGGGGAATATGGCTACACCTTC
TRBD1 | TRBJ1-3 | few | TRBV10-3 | CAISGPGTGGNTIYF | TGTGCCATCAGTGGGCCCGGGACAGGTGGAAACACCATATATTTT
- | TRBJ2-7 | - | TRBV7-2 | CASSPRTGVYEQYF | TGTGCCAGCAGCCCTAGGACGGGAGTCTACGAGCAGTACTTC
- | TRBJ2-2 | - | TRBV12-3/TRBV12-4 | CASSFGRRAGELFF | TGTGCCAGCAGTTTTGGGAGGAGGGCCGGGGAGCTGTTTTTT
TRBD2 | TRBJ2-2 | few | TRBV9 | CASSVAPGLAATGELFF | TGTGCCAGCAGCGTAGCCCCGGGACTAGCGGCCACCGGGGAGCTGTTTTTT
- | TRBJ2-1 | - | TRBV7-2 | CASSLTVNPSSYNEQFF | TGTGCCAGCAGCTTAACAGTGAACCCGAGCTCCTACAATGAGCAGTTCTTC
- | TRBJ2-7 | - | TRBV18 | CASSPFDGTYEQYF | TGTGCCAGCTCACCATTCGACGGAACCTACGAGCAGTACTTC
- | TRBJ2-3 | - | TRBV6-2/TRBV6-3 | CASSYSRFTDTQYF | TGTGCCAGCAGTTACTCACGATTCACAGATACGCAGTATTTT
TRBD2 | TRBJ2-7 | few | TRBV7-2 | CASSPMGLAGSFSYEQYF | TGTGCCAGCAGCCCCATGGGGCTAGCGGGCTCTTTTTCGTACGAGCAGTACTTC
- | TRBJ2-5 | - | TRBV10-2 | CASSEIAQGGTQYF | TGCGCCAGCAGTGAGATCGCGCAAGGAGGGACCCAGTACTTC
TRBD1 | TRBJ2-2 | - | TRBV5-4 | CASSHNRGSTGELFF | TGTGCCAGCAGCCATAACAGGGGTTCGACCGGGGAGCTGTTTTTT
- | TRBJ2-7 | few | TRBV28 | CASNVRTGGYEQYF | TGTGCCAGCAATGTCCGGACTGGGGGCTACGAGCAGTACTTC
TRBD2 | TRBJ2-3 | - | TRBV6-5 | CASVGTSGTNTQYF | TGTGCCAGCGTCGGGACTAGCGGGACCAATACGCAGTATTTT
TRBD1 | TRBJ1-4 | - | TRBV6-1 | CASTSDRVNEKLFF | TGTGCCAGCACGTCCGACAGGGTTAATGAAAAACTGTTTTTT
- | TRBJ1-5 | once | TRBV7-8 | CASSLIMDQPQHF | TGTGCCAGCAGCTTAATTATGGATCAGCCCCAGCATTTT
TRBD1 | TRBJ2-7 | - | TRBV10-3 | CAISESRQGRNEQYF | TGTGCCATCAGTGAGTCGAGACAGGGGAGAAACGAGCAGTACTTC